This T cell receptor beta chain derives from a study of cytomegalovirus exposure and HLA in healthy donors. About the research overall: Sequencing of about 179 million T cells in an earlier analysis found 90 million to 120 million unique TCR beta sequences.

The PCR had 60 Vbeta and 13 Jbeta primers. The table came from immunoSEQ multiplex PCR; TCRdb's copy has only in-frame clones and leaves some out. The sample holds fewer than 250,000 clones, over 80% seen once. As regards this clone: Its antigen is unknown.

The CDR3 spans 15 residues. Germline V gene lookup returns CDR1 LNHDA and CDR2 SQIVND (reference sequence). V lost 3 bases and J 1 base, leaving 10 bases between the germline ends. Study-wide findings and caveats: Productive status was seen about 90% or about 30% of the time for most TCR beta V segments in an earlier analysis. TCR beta V- and J-gene trimming, according to a later analysis, was linked to a missense DCLRE1C variant.

The TCR originated in a man aged 35-49 years in good health and CMV-seropositive. What was sequenced was PBMCs. This chain uses TRBV19 with TRBJ1-5; D is unclear. The CDR3 loop is CASSMGLRSNQPQHF. In nucleotides, the CDR3 is TGTGCCAGTAGTATGGGCTTGAGAAGCAATCAGCCCCAGCATTTT.